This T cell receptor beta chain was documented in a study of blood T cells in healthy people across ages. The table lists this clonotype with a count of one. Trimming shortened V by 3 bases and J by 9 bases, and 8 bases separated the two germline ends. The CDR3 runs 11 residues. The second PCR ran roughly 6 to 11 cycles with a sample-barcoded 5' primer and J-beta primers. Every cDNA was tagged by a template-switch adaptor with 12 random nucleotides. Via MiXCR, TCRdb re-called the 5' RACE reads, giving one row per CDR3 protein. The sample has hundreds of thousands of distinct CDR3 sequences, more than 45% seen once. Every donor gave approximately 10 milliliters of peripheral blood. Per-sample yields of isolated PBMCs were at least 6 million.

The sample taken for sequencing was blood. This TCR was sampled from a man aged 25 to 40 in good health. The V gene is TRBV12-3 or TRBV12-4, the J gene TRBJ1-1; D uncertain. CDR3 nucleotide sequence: TGTGCCAGCAGTTTGTCAGAGAAAGCTTTCTTT. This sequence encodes CASSLSEKAFF.